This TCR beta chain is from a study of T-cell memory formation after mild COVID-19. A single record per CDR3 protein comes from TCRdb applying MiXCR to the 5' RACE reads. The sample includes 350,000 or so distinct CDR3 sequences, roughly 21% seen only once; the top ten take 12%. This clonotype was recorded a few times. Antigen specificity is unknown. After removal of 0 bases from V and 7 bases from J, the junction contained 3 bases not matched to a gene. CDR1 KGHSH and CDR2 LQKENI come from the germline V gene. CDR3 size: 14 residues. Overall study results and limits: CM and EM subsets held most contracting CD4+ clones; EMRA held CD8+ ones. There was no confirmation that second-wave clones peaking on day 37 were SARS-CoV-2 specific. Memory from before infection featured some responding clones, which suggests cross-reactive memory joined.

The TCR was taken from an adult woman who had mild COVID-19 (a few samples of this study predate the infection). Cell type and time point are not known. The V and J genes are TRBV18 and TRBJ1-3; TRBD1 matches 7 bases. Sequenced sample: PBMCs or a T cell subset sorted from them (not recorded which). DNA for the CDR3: TGTGCCAGCTCACCACCATCAGGGGGTAACACCATATATTTT. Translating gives CASSPPSGGNTIYF.